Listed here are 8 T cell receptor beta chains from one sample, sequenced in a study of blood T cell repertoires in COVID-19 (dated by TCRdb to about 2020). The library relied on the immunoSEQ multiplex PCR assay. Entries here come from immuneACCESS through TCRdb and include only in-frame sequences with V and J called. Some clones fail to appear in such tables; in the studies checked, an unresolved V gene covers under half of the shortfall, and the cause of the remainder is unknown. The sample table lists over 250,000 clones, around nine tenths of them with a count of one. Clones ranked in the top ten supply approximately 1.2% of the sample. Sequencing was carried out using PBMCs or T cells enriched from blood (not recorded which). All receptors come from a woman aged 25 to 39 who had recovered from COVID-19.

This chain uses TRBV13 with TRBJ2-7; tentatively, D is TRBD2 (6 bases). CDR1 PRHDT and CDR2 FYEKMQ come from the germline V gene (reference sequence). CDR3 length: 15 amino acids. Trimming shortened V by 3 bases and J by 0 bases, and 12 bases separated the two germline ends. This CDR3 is CASSFSSGGSYEQYF. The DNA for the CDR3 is TGTGCCAGCAGCTTCAGTAGCGGAGGCTCCTACGAGCAGTACTTC.

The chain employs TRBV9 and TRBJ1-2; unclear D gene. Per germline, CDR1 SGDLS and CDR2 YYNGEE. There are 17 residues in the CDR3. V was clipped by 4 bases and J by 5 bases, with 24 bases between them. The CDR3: CASSPRSGEWTVYGYTF. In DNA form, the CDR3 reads TGTGCCAGCAGCCCACGTAGTGGGGAGTGGACGGTTTATGGCTACACCTTC. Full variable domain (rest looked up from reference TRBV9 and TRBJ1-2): DSGVTQTPKHLITATGQRVTLRCSPRSGDLSVYWYQQSLDQGLQFLIQYYNGEERAKGNILERFSAQQFPDLHSELNLSSLELGDSALYFCASSPRSGEWTVYGYTFGSGTRLTVV.

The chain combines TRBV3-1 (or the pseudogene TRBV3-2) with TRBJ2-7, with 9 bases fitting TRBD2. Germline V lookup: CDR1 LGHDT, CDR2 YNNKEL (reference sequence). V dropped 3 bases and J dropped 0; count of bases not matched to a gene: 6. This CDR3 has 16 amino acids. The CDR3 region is CASSQVSGGSSYEQYF. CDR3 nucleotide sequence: TGTGCCAGCAGCCAGGTTAGCGGGGGAAGCTCCTACGAGCAGTACTTC.

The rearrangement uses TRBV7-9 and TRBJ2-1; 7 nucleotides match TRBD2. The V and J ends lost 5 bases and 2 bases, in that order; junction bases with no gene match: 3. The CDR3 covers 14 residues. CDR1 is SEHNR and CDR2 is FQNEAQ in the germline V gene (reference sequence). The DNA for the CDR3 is TGTGCCAGCAGCCCCGGGACTACCTACAATGAGCAGTTCTTC. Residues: CASSPGTTYNEQFF.

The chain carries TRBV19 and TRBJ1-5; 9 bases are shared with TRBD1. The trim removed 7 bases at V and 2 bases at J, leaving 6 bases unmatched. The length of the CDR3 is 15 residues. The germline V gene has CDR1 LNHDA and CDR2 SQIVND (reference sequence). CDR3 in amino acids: CASTRQGGGNQPQHF. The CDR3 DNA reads TGTGCCAGTACTAGACAGGGGGGAGGCAATCAGCCCCAGCATTTT.

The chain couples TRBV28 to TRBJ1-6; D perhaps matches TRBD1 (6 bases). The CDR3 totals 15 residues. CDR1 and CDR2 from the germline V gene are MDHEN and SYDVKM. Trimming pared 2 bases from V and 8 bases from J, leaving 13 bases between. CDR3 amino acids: CASSLGDRRHSPLHF. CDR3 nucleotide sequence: TGTGCCAGCAGTTTAGGAGACAGGAGACATTCACCCCTCCACTTT.

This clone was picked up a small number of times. This chain's CDR3 is CATISDRDNEQFF. The DNA for the CDR3 is TGTGCCACCATATCTGACAGGGACAATGAGCAGTTCTTC. The J gene is TRBJ2-1, the V gene TRBV24-1, with TRBD1 matching over 7 bases. This CDR3 contains 13 residues. V was clipped by 8 bases and J by 5 bases; unmatched bases: 5. CDR1 is KGHDR, CDR2 SFDVKD, per germline.

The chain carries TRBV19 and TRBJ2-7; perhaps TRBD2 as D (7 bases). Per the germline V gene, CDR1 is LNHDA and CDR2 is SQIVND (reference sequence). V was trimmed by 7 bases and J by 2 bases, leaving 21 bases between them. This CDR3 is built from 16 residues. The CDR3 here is CASKGEGGANPYEQYF. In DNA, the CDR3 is TGTGCCAGTAAGGGGGAGGGCGGGGCGAACCCCTACGAGCAGTACTTC.